What follows describes a single T cell receptor (beta chain). The sample comes from a study of shared clonotypes between healthy human individuals. A deep-level run was used for the assay. TCRdb keeps only in-frame clones here, not all; method: immunoSEQ multiplex PCR. This table holds about 2.4 million clones, around 90% found once. Sequenced sample: naive CD4+ T cells sorted from blood. Stated subset: CD45RA+ positively selected. This clonotype was sampled from a young man in good health.

CDR3 in DNA: TGTGCCACCAAACCGGGTGGAGCAGTTCCCTATGGCTACACCTTC. This sequence encodes CATKPGGAVPYGYTF. The chain has TRBV18 and TRBJ1-2; the D is unclear. This CDR3 is 15 amino acids long. The ends were cut back, 10 bases at V and 4 bases at J, with 22 bases in the middle. Germline assignment: CDR1 KGHSH and CDR2 LQKENI.